In its sample, the clone carrying this T cell receptor (beta chain) was seen a few times. The antigen is not known. TCR alpha and beta CDR3 regions were amplified from RNA using iRepertoire nested multiplex PCR. Input was roughly 95-450 ng of tissue mRNA or PBMC total RNA. TCRdb fed the multiplex PCR reads into MiXCR, producing one record per CDR3 protein. The table records around 150,000 distinct CDR3 sequences, roughly 43% of them present only once. The V end was cut by 3 bases, the J end by 5 bases, with 13 bases between. Looked up from germline, CDR1 is MNHNS and CDR2 is SASEGT. The CDR3 loop spans 14 amino acids. The data were obtained in a study of glioma-infiltrating T cells. Overall study results and limits: Tissue and blood shared very few CDR3 sequences. Above-expected tissue-blood divergence occurred in all gliomas, most in low-grade ones.

The chain couples TRBV6-1 to TRBJ1-1; D unresolved. The source of this sequence is a human donor with low-grade glioma or glioblastoma, undergoing nonglioma brain surgery, or in good health (not recorded which). The sequencing sample was made of glioma tissue, nonneoplastic brain tissue, or PBMCs (not recorded which). The CDR3 DNA reads as TGTGCCAGCAGTGATTCCGGGCTTCGGACTGAAGCTTTCTTT. It encodes CASSDSGLRTEAFF.